This paragraph reports one T cell receptor (beta chain). As yet, its antigen is unknown. Patients included in sequencing had previously demonstrated CD8+CD57+ cell expansion by flow cytometry. There was no therapy given to any patient before the blood sampling took place. The sample originates from a study of CD8+CD57+ T cells in acquired aplastic anemia. About the research overall: Sorting CD4+ and CD8+ cells gave DNA averaging roughly 3.2 ug.

Findings and limits, study-wide: Common to patients and controls were around 30 CD8+ CDR3 sequences. For CD8+ Simpson's diversity, patients and controls showed no significant difference.

Genomic DNA was employed as the template in profiling TCR beta VDJ and CDR3. Via MiXCR, TCRdb re-called the reads, giving one row per CDR3 protein. Of some 160,000 distinct CDR3 sequences listed, roughly 48% were seen once; the top ten hold under 40%. The sequenced sample consisted of sorted CD4+, CD8+, or CD8+CD57+ T cells (not recorded which) from PBMCs. The sequence came from a human donor with aplastic anemia.

The CDR3 here is CSASSSGSEEFF. CDR3 sequence (DNA): TGCAGTGCTAGCTCTAGTGGCTCGGAGGAGTTCTTC. The chain uses TRBV20-1 and TRBJ2-1, with D possibly being TRBD2 (5 bases). There are 12 residues in the CDR3. Deletions cut 3 bases from V and 14 bases from J, with 17 bases between. The germline V gene encodes CDR1 DFQATT and CDR2 SNEGSKA (reference sequence).